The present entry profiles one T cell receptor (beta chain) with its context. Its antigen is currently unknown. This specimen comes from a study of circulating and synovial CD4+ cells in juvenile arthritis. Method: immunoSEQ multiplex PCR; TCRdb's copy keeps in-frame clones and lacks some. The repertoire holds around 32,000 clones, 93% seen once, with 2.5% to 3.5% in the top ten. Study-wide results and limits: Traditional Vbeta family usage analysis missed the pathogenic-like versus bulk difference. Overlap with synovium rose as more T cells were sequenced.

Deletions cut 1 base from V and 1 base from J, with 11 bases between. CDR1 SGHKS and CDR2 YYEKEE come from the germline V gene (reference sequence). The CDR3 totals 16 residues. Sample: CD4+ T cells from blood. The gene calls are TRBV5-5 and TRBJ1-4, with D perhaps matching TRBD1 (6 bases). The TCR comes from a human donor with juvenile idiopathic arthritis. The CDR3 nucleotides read TGTGCCAGCAGCTTGAACAGGGCGGTAACTAATGAAAAACTGTTTTTT. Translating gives CASSLNRAVTNEKLFF.